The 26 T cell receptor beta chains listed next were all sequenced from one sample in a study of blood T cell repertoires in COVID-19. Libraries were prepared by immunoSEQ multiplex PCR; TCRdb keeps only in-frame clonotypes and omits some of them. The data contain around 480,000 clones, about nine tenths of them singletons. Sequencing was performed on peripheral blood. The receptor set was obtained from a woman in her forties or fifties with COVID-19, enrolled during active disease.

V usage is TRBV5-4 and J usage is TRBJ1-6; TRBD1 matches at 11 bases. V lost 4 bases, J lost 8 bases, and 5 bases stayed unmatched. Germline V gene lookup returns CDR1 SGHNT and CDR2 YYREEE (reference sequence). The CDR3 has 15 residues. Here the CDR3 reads CASSPGQGAYSPLHF. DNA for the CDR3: TGTGCCAGCAGCCCCGGACAGGGGGCTTATTCACCCCTCCACTTT.

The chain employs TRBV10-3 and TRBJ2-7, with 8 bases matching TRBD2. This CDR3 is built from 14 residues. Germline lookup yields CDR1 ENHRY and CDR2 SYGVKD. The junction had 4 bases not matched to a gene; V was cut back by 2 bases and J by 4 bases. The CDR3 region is CAISETGGSYEQYF. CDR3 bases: TGTGCCATCAGTGAGACGGGGGGGAGTTACGAGCAGTACTTC.

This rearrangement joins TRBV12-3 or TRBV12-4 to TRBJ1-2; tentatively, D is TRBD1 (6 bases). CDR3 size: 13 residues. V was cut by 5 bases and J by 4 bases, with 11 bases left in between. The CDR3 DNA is TGTGCCAGCAGTCCCAGGGGAAGCTATGGCTACACCTTC. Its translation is CASSPRGSYGYTF.

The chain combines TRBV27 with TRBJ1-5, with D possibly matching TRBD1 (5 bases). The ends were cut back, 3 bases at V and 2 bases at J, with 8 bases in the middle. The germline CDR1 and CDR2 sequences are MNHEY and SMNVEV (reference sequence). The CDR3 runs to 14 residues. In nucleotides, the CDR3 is TGTGCCAGCAGTTTGTGGGGGGGCAATCAGCCCCAGCATTTT. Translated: CASSLWGGNQPQHF.

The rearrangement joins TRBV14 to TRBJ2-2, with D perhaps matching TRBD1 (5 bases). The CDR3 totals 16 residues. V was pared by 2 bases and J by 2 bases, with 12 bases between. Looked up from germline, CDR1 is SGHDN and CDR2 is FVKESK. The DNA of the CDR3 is TGTGCCAGCAGCCAACCTTTTACAGGAAACACCGGGGAGCTGTTTTTT. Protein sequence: CASSQPFTGNTGELFF.

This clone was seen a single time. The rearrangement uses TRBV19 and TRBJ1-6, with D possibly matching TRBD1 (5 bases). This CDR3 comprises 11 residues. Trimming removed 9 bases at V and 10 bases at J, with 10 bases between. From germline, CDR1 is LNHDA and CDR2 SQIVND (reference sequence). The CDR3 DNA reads TGTGCCAGCGGGGGGGAATCACCCCTCCACTTT. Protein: CASGGESPLHF.

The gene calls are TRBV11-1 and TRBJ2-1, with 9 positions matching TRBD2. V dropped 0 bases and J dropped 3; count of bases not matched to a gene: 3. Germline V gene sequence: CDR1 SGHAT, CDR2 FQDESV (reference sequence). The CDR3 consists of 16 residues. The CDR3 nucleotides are TGTGCCAGCAGCTTAGCGCGGGGGGGGTACTACAATGAGCAGTTCTTC. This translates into CASSLARGGYYNEQFF.

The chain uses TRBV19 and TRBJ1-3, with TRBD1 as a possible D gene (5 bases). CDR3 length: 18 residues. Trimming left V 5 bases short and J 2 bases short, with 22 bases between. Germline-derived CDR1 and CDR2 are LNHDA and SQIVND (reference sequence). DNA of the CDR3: TGTGCCAGTAGTGCCAACAGGAGCCCCGTCAGCACTGGAAACACCATATATTTT. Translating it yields CASSANRSPVSTGNTIYF.

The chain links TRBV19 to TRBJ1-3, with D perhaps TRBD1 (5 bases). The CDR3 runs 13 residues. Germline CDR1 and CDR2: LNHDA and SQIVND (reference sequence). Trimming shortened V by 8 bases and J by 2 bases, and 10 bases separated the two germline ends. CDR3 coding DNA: TGTGCCAGTCAGGGAAGGGCTGGAAACACCATATATTTT. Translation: CASQGRAGNTIYF. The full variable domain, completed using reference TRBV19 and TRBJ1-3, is DGGITQSPKYLFRKEGQNVTLSCEQNLNHDAMYWYRQDPGQGLRLIYYSQIVNDFQKGDIAEGYSVSREKKESFPLTVTSAQKNPTAFYLCASQGRAGNTIYFGEGSWLTVV.

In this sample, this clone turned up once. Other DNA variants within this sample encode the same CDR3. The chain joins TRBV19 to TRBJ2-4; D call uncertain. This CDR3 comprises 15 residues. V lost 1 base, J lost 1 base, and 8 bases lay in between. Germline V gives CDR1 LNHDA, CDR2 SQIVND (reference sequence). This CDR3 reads CASSIGGRAKNIQYF. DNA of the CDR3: TGTGCCAGTAGTATAGGAGGTAGGGCCAAAAACATTCAGTACTTC. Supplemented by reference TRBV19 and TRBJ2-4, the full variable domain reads DGGITQSPKYLFRKEGQNVTLSCEQNLNHDAMYWYRQDPGQGLRLIYYSQIVNDFQKGDIAEGYSVSREKKESFPLTVTSAQKNPTAFYLCASSIGGRAKNIQYFGAGTRLSVL.

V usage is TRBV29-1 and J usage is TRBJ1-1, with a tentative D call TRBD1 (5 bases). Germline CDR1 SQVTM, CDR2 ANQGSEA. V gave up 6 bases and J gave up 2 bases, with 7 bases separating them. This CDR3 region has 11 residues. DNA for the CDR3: TGCAGCGTGGACAACAACACTGAAGCTTTCTTT. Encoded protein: CSVDNNTEAFF. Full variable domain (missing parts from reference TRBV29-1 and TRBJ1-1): SAVISQKPSRDICQRGTSLTIQCQVDSQVTMMFWYRQQPGQSLTLIATANQGSEATYESGFVIDKFPISRPNLTFSTLTVSNMSPEDSSIYLCSVDNNTEAFFGQGTRLTVV.

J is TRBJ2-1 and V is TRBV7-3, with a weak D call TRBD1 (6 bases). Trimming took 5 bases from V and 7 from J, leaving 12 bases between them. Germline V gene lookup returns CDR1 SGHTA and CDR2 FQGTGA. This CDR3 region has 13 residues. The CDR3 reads CASSESRGNEQFF. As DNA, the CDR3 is TGTGCCAGCAGCGAGTCGAGGGGGAATGAGCAGTTCTTC.

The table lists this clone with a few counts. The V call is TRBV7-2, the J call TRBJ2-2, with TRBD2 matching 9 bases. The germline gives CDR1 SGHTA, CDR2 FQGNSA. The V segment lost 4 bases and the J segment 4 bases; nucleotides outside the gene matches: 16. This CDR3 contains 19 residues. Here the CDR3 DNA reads TGTGCCAGCAGCTCCCCTGATATCTCGGGACTAGCTCTCACCGGGGAGCTGTTTTTT. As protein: CASSSPDISGLALTGELFF.

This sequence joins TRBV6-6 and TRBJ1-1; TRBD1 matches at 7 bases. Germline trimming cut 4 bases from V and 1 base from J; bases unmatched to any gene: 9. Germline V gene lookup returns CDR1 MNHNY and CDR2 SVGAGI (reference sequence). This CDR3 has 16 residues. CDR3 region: CASSSPEDRRNTEAFF. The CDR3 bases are TGTGCCAGCAGTTCCCCGGAGGACAGGCGGAACACTGAAGCTTTCTTT.

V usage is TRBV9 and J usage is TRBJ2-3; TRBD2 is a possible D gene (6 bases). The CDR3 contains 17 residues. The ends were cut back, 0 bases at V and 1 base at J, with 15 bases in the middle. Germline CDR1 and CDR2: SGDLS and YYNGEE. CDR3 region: CASSVVDGRGRTDTQYF. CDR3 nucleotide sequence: TGTGCCAGCAGCGTAGTTGATGGGCGGGGCCGCACAGATACGCAGTATTTT.

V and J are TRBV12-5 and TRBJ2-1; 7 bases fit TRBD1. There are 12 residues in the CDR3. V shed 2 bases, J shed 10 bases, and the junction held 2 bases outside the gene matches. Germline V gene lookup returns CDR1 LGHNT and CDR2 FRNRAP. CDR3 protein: CASGLHRGEQFF. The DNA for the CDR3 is TGTGCTAGTGGTTTGCACAGGGGCGAGCAGTTCTTC.

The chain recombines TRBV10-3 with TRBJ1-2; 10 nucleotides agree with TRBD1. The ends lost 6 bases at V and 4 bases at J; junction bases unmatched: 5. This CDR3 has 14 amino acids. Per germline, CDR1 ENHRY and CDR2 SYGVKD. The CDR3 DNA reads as TGTGCCATCAGCCCCCGGACAGGGGGCTATGGCTACACCTTC. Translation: CAISPRTGGYGYTF.

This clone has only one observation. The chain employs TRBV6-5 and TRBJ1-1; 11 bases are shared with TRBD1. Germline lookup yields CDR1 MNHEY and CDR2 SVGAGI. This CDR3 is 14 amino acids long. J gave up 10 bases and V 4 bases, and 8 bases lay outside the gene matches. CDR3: CASSSGTGGRTAFF. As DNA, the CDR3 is TGTGCCAGCAGTTCCGGGACAGGGGGGAGGACAGCTTTCTTT.

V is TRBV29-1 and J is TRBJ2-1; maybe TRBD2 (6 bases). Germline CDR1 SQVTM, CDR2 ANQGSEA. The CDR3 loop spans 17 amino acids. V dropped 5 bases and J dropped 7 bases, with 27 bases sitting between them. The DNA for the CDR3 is TGCAGCGTTAGATCTTTGGGAGGCCGGATCCGGCGGAATGAGCAGTTCTTC. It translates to CSVRSLGGRIRRNEQFF.

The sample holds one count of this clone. The CDR3 is CSATVQGNTEAFF. DNA of the CDR3: TGCAGCGCTACGGTACAGGGTAACACTGAAGCTTTCTTT. This sequence joins TRBV29-1 and TRBJ1-1; possible D gene TRBD1, 6 bases. Germline values: CDR1 SQVTM, CDR2 ANQGSEA. V lost 7 bases and J lost 2, with 14 bases in between. The CDR3 length is 13 residues.

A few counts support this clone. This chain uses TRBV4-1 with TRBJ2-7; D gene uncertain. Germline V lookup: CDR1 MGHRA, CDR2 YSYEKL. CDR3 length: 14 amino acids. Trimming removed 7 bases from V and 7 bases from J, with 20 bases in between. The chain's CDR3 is CASKTVVTSEEQYF. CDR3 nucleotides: TGCGCCAGCAAAACAGTGGTTACCAGTGAAGAGCAGTACTTC.

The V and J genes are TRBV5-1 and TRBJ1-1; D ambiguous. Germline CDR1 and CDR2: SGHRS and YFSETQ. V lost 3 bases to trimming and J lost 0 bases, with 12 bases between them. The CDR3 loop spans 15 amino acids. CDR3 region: CASSWVGGMNTEAFF. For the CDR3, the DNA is TGCGCCAGCAGCTGGGTTGGCGGCATGAACACTGAAGCTTTCTTT.

CDR3 nucleotides: TGTGCCAGCAGTATACAGAGCCAGCCCCAGCATTTT. Translated, it gives CASSIQSQPQHF. V is TRBV6-5 and J is TRBJ1-5; D not certain. This CDR3 has 12 amino acids. Between the trimmed V and J ends, which lost 5 bases and 7 bases, there was a span of 9 bases. CDR1 and CDR2 (germline): MNHEY, SVGAGI.

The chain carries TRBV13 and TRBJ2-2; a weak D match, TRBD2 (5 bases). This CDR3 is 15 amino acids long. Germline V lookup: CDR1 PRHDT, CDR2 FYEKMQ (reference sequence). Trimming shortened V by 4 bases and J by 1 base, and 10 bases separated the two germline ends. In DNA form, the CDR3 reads TGTGCCAGCAGCTCCGGGATCGAGAACACCGGGGAGCTGTTTTTT. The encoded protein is CASSSGIENTGELFF.

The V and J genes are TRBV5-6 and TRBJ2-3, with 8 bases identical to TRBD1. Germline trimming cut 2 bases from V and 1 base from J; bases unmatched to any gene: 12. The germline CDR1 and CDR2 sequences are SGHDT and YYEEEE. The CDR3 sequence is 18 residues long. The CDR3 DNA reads TGTGCCAGCAGCTTAGGACAGGGAAAGTCGGTCGGCACAGATACGCAGTATTTT. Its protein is CASSLGQGKSVGTDTQYF.

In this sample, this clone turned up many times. CDR3 in DNA: TGTGCCAGCAGTGACCGCACGGGTGCTCACACTGAAGCTTTCTTT. Its translation is CASSDRTGAHTEAFF. The chain employs TRBV6-1 and TRBJ1-1, with no clear D. Per the germline V gene, CDR1 is MNHNS and CDR2 is SASEGT. V was cut by 3 bases and J by 3 bases, with 14 bases left in between. The CDR3 consists of 15 residues.